A selection of T cell receptor beta chains follows, all from one sample in a study of molecular identifiers for immune sequencing clone quantification. Each CDR3 protein gets one entry after TCRdb re-called the PCR reads with MiXCR. The sample includes around 480,000 distinct CDR3 sequences, 25% of them seen just once. The sequencing sample was made of naive CD8+ T cells from blood, with Jurkat cell RNA spiked in. These receptors were obtained from a human donor in good health. Some libraries in this study had Jurkat cell RNA spiked in. Each CDR3 is given with its conserved first and last residue. D genes are given only for firm matches. Not all rows give a size; the values are once, few, many and, for expanded clones, a class.

size	V	J	D	CDR3	DNA
-	TRBV11-2	TRBJ2-1	-	CASSLFEASSYNEQFF	TGTGCCAGCAGCTTATTTGAGGCGTCGTCCTACAATGAGCAGTTCTTC
few	TRBV2	TRBJ1-3	-	CASSEGWKSLSGNTIYF	TGTGCCAGCAGTGAAGGGTGGAAAAGCCTCTCTGGAAACACCATATATTTT
-	TRBV7-9	TRBJ2-3	-	CASSRRGRSTDTQYF	TGTGCCAGCAGCCGGCGGGGACGGAGCACAGATACGCAGTATTTT
-	TRBV11-2	TRBJ2-2	TRBD2	CASSPILGSGTSGGNTGELFF	TGTGCCAGCAGCCCCATTCTGGGATCCGGGACTAGCGGGGGAAACACCGGGGAGCTGTTTTTT
many	TRBV2	TRBJ1-1	-	CASAWRAGTEAFF	TGTGCCAGCGCTTGGCGGGCAGGCACTGAAGCTTTCTTT
few	TRBV6-1	TRBJ1-1	TRBD1	CASTTGLTEAFF	TGTGCCAGCACGACAGGGTTAACTGAAGCTTTCTTT
-	TRBV27	TRBJ2-5	-	CASSPVDGETQYF	TGTGCCAGCAGTCCAGTTGATGGAGAGACCCAGTACTTC
-	TRBV6-2/TRBV6-3	TRBJ2-7	-	CASRKDYEQYF	TGTGCCAGCAGGAAGGACTACGAGCAGTACTTC
few	TRBV7-9	TRBJ2-7	-	CASSPELVYEQYF	TGTGCCAGCAGCCCAGAATTAGTATACGAGCAGTACTTC
-	TRBV7-9	TRBJ2-5	-	CASSDLNSGPRQETQYF	TGTGCCAGCAGCGACCTGAACAGCGGGCCGCGGCAAGAGACCCAGTACTTC
-	TRBV20-1	TRBJ2-5	-	CSVFRRQETQYF	TGCAGTGTCTTTCGGAGACAAGAGACCCAGTACTTC
-	TRBV9	TRBJ2-3	-	CASSVEVERADTQYF	TGTGCCAGCAGCGTAGAAGTGGAAAGGGCAGATACGCAGTATTTT
-	TRBV7-2	TRBJ2-1	TRBD2	CASSWSGAGGEQFF	TGTGCCAGCAGCTGGTCTGGAGCGGGGGGTGAGCAGTTCTTC
many	TRBV7-6	TRBJ2-3	TRBD2	CASSLVTRGGTDTQYF	TGTGCCAGCAGCTTAGTGACGCGGGGGGGCACAGATACGCAGTATTTT
-	TRBV20-1	TRBJ1-1	-	CSAGSDQGNTEAFF	TGCAGTGCCGGATCCGACCAGGGGAACACTGAAGCTTTCTTT
-	TRBV9	TRBJ2-5	-	CASSGAFDSSQETQYF	TGTGCCAGCAGCGGAGCCTTCGACTCCTCCCAAGAGACCCAGTACTTC
-	TRBV2	TRBJ1-2	TRBD1	CATGTGGFGYTF	TGTGCCACCGGGACAGGGGGCTTTGGCTACACCTTC
many	TRBV6-2/TRBV6-3	TRBJ2-7	-	CASSYPSSYEQYF	TGTGCCAGCAGTTACCCGAGCTCCTACGAGCAGTACTTC
few	TRBV28	TRBJ1-3	-	CASSLSGGLDTIYF	TGTGCCAGCAGTTTATCCGGGGGCTTAGACACCATATATTTT
-	TRBV12-3/TRBV12-4	TRBJ2-1	-	CASRGGDNEQFF	TGTGCCAGCAGAGGGGGGGACAATGAGCAGTTCTTC
few	TRBV10-3	TRBJ2-7	-	CAISELQSYEQYF	TGTGCCATCAGTGAGCTACAGTCTTACGAGCAGTACTTC
many	TRBV4-3	TRBJ2-3	TRBD2	CASSQASGGSADTQYF	TGCGCCAGCAGCCAAGCTAGCGGGGGGTCCGCAGATACGCAGTATTTT
few	TRBV15	TRBJ1-5	TRBD1	CATSRGDRSGEPQHF	TGTGCCACCAGCAGAGGGGACAGGTCCGGGGAGCCCCAGCATTTT
few	TRBV28	TRBJ2-1	TRBD1	CASSSLTDRGGDEQFF	TGTGCCAGCAGTTCACTAACTGACAGGGGAGGCGATGAGCAGTTCTTC
few	TRBV4-1	TRBJ2-7	-	CASSQVQGSYEQYF	TGCGCCAGCAGCCAAGTTCAGGGGTCCTACGAGCAGTACTTC
many	TRBV20-1	TRBJ2-7	-	CSVRVSYEQYF	TGCAGTGTAAGGGTTAGCTACGAGCAGTACTTC
few	TRBV28	TRBJ2-1	-	CASSSRDSYNEQFF	TGTGCCAGCAGCTCCAGGGATAGCTACAATGAGCAGTTCTTC
-	TRBV6-5	TRBJ2-1	-	CASSYTGPEYNEQFF	TGTGCCAGCAGTTACACAGGACCGGAATATAATGAGCAGTTCTTC
few	TRBV5-6	TRBJ2-7	-	CASSPRSVSSYEQYF	TGTGCCAGCAGCCCCCGTTCTGTTAGCTCCTACGAGCAGTACTTC
-	TRBV6-5	TRBJ1-1	-	CASSYTPPRGGMPDAFF	TGTGCCAGCAGTTACACCCCCCCCCGGGGCGGTATGCCTGACGCTTTCTTT
few	TRBV4-2	TRBJ1-1	TRBD1	CAGSRLDRDEAFF	TGTGCCGGCAGCCGACTAGACAGGGATGAAGCTTTCTTT
many	TRBV5-4	TRBJ2-3	-	CASSGTGAGGTQYF	TGTGCCAGCAGCGGGACGGGGGCCGGAGGTACGCAGTATTTT
many	TRBV12-3/TRBV12-4	TRBJ2-3	TRBD1	CASSFAGQGIDTQYF	TGTGCCAGCAGTTTTGCGGGACAGGGGATAGATACGCAGTATTTT
few	TRBV2	TRBJ1-6	TRBD1	CAIDTGGSPLHF	TGTGCCATTGATACAGGGGGTTCACCCCTCCACTTT
once	TRBV6-4	TRBJ2-3	TRBD2	CASSDGLAGDTHYF	TGTGCCAGCAGTGACGGACTAGCAGGAGATACGCACTATTTT
few	TRBV5-5	TRBJ2-3	-	CASSIGGRGYTDTQYF	TGTGCCAGCAGCATCGGAGGGAGGGGGTACACAGATACGCAGTATTTT
-	TRBV20-1	TRBJ1-5	-	CSAREGSQPQHF	TGCAGTGCTAGAGAGGGATCTCAGCCCCAGCATTTT
-	TRBV7-6	TRBJ2-2	-	CASGDVVGELFF	TGTGCCAGCGGGGATGTGGTCGGGGAGCTGTTTTTT
many	TRBV7-9	TRBJ2-3	-	CASSWTGVGADTQYF	TGTGCCAGCAGTTGGACCGGGGTTGGGGCAGATACGCAGTATTTT
few	TRBV5-1	TRBJ1-1	-	CASSLSEGYTEAFF	TGCGCCAGCAGCTTGTCGGAGGGGTACACTGAAGCTTTCTTT
many	TRBV14	TRBJ1-1	-	CASSQRGTSEAFF	TGTGCCAGCAGCCAACGAGGGACCTCTGAAGCTTTCTTT
many	TRBV30	TRBJ2-1	TRBD2	CAWGPGRYNEQFF	TGTGCCTGGGGCCCCGGGAGGTACAATGAGCAGTTCTTC